The clone carrying this T cell receptor (beta chain) was counted between two and nine times. No antigen is known for it. These data are taken from a study of T cells after yellow fever vaccination. Study-level background: Preparation used SMART-Seq v4 Ultra Low Input for the low-cell-number fractions.

General study results and limits: It was a weaker secondary response, yet one that peaked faster, at day 5 versus 15. Clonotypes found in both CD4 and CD8 compartments made up a small share.

The CDR3 runs 14 residues. J lost 14 bases, V lost 3 bases, and 11 bases had no gene match. The germline V gene encodes CDR1 SGHTA and CDR2 FQGNSA. A single record per CDR3 protein comes from TCRdb applying MiXCR to the 5' RACE reads. Here the sample spans 250,000 or so distinct CDR3 sequences, over 6.5% being singletons. The chain links TRBV7-2 to TRBJ2-1; 9 bases line up with TRBD2. The sample was CD4+ T cells sorted from PBMCs, taken on the day of the yellow fever booster vaccination. This clonotype was sampled from a man under 40 who received the YFV17D yellow fever vaccine. The CDR3: CASSLTSGDPREFF. CDR3 sequence (DNA): TGTGCCAGCAGCTTGACTAGCGGAGACCCAAGGGAGTTCTTC.